The 17 T cell receptor beta chains below were found in one sample sequenced in a study of blood T cell repertoires in COVID-19. Method: immunoSEQ multiplex PCR; TCRdb's copy keeps in-frame clones and lacks some. Counted here are 350,000 to 450,000 clones, 85% occurring once; the ten biggest clones make up 3% to 4%. The sequenced sample was peripheral blood. These receptors came from a woman younger than 30 with acute or convalescent COVID-19.

The chain has TRBV11-2 and TRBJ2-7; possible D gene TRBD1, 6 bases. V was shortened by 4 bases and J by 0 bases, with 16 bases between the two germline ends. CDR1 and CDR2 from the germline V gene are SGHAT and FQNNGV. The CDR3 is 16 amino acids. CDR3 nucleotide sequence: TGTGCCAGCAGCTCGAGCTACAGGGAAAGCTCCTACGAGCAGTACTTC. This encodes CASSSSYRESSYEQYF.

This chain links TRBV20-1 with TRBJ1-2; TRBD1 matches at 7 bases. Unmatched junction bases numbered 6, after V lost 6 bases and J lost 8 bases. This CDR3 has 11 residues. CDR1 is DFQATT, CDR2 SNEGSKA, per germline (reference sequence). The CDR3 here is CSAGQDRGYTF. The CDR3 region has the DNA TGCAGTGCCGGACAGGACAGGGGCTACACCTTC.

The chain employs TRBV6-5 and TRBJ1-2; 7 positions match TRBD1. There are 14 residues in the CDR3. Germline assignment: CDR1 MNHEY and CDR2 SVGAGI. V lost 7 bases to trimming and J lost 2 bases; unmatched junction nucleotides: 7. CDR3 DNA: TGTGCCAGCAATACAGGGGTCCAAAACTATGGCTACACCTTC. It encodes CASNTGVQNYGYTF.

The V and J genes are TRBV19 and TRBJ1-5, with 7 bases matching TRBD1. V lost 5 bases and J lost 3; bases outside the gene matches: 13. From germline, CDR1 is LNHDA and CDR2 SQIVND (reference sequence). CDR3 size: 17 residues. For the CDR3, the DNA is TGTGCCAGTAGTGTTTACAGGGGCGAAGGTAACAATCAGCCCCAGCATTTT. It codes for CASSVYRGEGNNQPQHF. Full variable domain (remainder filled in from reference TRBV19 and TRBJ1-5): DGGITQSPKYLFRKEGQNVTLSCEQNLNHDAMYWYRQDPGQGLRLIYYSQIVNDFQKGDIAEGYSVSREKKESFPLTVTSAQKNPTAFYLCASSVYRGEGNNQPQHFGDGTRLSIL.

The chain has TRBV9 and TRBJ2-5, with TRBD1 identical over 7 bases. The junction had 2 bases not matched to a gene; V was cut back by 2 bases and J by 1 base. CDR3 length: 14 residues. The germline gives CDR1 SGDLS, CDR2 YYNGEE. DNA for the CDR3: TGTGCCAGCAGCGTTAGGACAGGCCAAGAGACCCAGTACTTC. This codes for CASSVRTGQETQYF.

This clone is a singleton in its sample. The chain combines TRBV7-2 with TRBJ1-6; TRBD1 matches 7 bases. Germline loops: CDR1 SGHTA, CDR2 FQGNSA. This CDR3 contains 16 residues. With V trimmed by 1 base and J by 7 bases, 7 bases remained unmatched. DNA of the CDR3: TGTGCCAGCAGCTTAGGGGACAGACTTGGCAATTCACCCCTCCACTTT. Its translation: CASSLGDRLGNSPLHF.

The chain is built from TRBV13 and TRBJ1-6, with TRBD1 as a possible D gene (5 bases). Germline assignment: CDR1 PRHDT and CDR2 FYEKMQ (reference sequence). The CDR3 sequence is 15 residues long. Trimming took off 4 bases at V and 5 bases at J, with 12 bases between the two ends. CDR3 DNA: TGTGCCAGCAGCTCACGGACATCTAATAATTCACCCCTCCACTTT. Residues: CASSSRTSNNSPLHF.

J is TRBJ2-5 and V is TRBV19, with D possibly matching TRBD1 (5 bases). V lost 1 base to trimming and J lost 7 bases, with 16 bases between them. The CDR3 is 15 amino acids. Germline CDR1 reads LNHDA; CDR2 reads SQIVND (reference sequence). This CDR3 reads CASSIAPRQWGTQYF. In DNA, the CDR3 is TGTGCCAGTAGTATAGCCCCTCGACAGTGGGGGACCCAGTACTTC.

This chain connects TRBV9 to TRBJ1-4; maybe TRBD1 (5 bases). This CDR3 comprises 15 residues. Germline CDR1 is SGDLS and CDR2 is YYNGEE. The V gene lost 4 bases and the J gene lost 8 bases, with 18 bases spanning the gap. The chain's CDR3 is CASSPGLGGGEKLFF. In nucleotides, the CDR3 is TGTGCCAGCAGCCCAGGGTTGGGAGGAGGGGAAAAACTGTTTTTT.

The gene calls are TRBV6-6 and TRBJ2-3; 8 nucleotides align to TRBD2. CDR1 MNHNY and CDR2 SVGAGI come from the germline V gene (reference sequence). Unmatched junction bases numbered 14, after V lost 6 bases and J lost 6 bases. The length of the CDR3 is 16 residues. This CDR3 reads CASRDSGTKNGDTQYF. As DNA, the CDR3 is TGTGCCAGCAGGGATAGCGGGACTAAAAATGGGGATACGCAGTATTTT.

The chain carries TRBV12-3 or TRBV12-4 and TRBJ2-2; tentative D call: TRBD2 (6 bases). Trimming cost V 6 bases and J 6 bases, with 8 bases left between them. The CDR3 extends over 12 amino acids. Written as DNA, the CDR3 is TGTGCCAGCAGCCGGAGGGCCGGGGAGCTGTTTTTT. Translating gives CASSRRAGELFF.

The CDR3 protein is CASSVSRTSGILGTDTQYF. In DNA form, the CDR3 reads TGCGCCAGCAGCGTGTCGAGGACTAGCGGGATTTTAGGCACAGATACGCAGTATTTT. J is TRBJ2-3 and V is TRBV5-1; 12 positions match TRBD2. The ends lost 4 bases at V and 1 base at J; junction bases unmatched: 13. The CDR3 sequence is 19 residues long. From germline, CDR1 is SGHRS and CDR2 YFSETQ.

The sample holds one count of this clone. The chain carries TRBV5-4 and TRBJ2-7, with 7 bases fitting TRBD1. The V gene end was trimmed by 4 bases and the J gene end by 3 bases; junction bases not matched to a gene: 7. Germline assignment: CDR1 SGHNT and CDR2 YYREEE (reference sequence). This CDR3 region has 14 residues. The CDR3: CASSSPTGDYEQYF. The CDR3 coding sequence is TGTGCCAGCAGCAGTCCAACAGGGGACTACGAGCAGTACTTC.

V and J are TRBV3-1 (or the pseudogene TRBV3-2) and TRBJ2-4, with 7 bases identical to TRBD1. CDR3 length: 14 amino acids. The V and J ends lost 1 base and 8 bases, in that order; junction bases with no gene match: 5. Germline V lookup: CDR1 LGHDT, CDR2 YNNKEL (reference sequence). CDR3 sequence reads: CASSQVQGSHIQYF. The CDR3 region has the DNA TGTGCCAGCAGCCAAGTACAGGGGTCGCACATTCAGTACTTC.

This clone was seen once. The chain combines TRBV9 with TRBJ2-2; TRBD1 matches at 9 bases. This CDR3 region has 15 residues. Per the germline V gene, CDR1 is SGDLS and CDR2 is YYNGEE. V shed 2 bases, J shed 6 bases, and the junction held 5 bases outside the gene matches. CDR3: CASSVTTGGAGELFF. The CDR3 nucleotides read TGTGCCAGCAGCGTCACGACAGGGGGGGCCGGGGAGCTGTTTTTT.

The CDR3 DNA reads TGTGCCAGCAGCGTGGTGCCGGGAGGAGGTTACGAGCAGTACTTC. Translated, it gives CASSVVPGGGYEQYF. This sequence joins TRBV9 and TRBJ2-7; 7 bases are shared with TRBD2. The CDR3 runs to 15 residues. Germline-derived CDR1 and CDR2 are SGDLS and YYNGEE. J lost 4 bases, V lost 2 bases, and 9 bases had no gene match. The full variable domain, rest sourced from reference TRBV9 and TRBJ2-7, is DSGVTQTPKHLITATGQRVTLRCSPRSGDLSVYWYQQSLDQGLQFLIQYYNGEERAKGNILERFSAQQFPDLHSELNLSSLELGDSALYFCASSVVPGGGYEQYFGPGTRLTVT.

This clone has just one count. This chain links TRBV12-5 with TRBJ2-1, with 7 bases aligning to TRBD2. Germline-derived CDR1 and CDR2 are LGHNT and FRNRAP. This CDR3 region has 14 residues. The ends lost 3 bases at V and 7 bases at J; junction bases unmatched: 6. The CDR3, as DNA: TGTGCTAGTGGTTTAGCGGGGCCGGAGAATGAGCAGTTCTTC. It translates to CASGLAGPENEQFF.